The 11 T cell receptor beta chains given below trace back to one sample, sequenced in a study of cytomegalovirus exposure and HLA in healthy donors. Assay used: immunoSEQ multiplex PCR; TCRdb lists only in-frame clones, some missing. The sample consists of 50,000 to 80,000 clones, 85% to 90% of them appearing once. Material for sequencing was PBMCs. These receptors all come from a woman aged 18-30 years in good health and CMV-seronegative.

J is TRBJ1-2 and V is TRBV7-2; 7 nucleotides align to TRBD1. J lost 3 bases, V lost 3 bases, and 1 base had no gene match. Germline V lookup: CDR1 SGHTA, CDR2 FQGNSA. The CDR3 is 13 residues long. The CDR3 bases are TGTGCCAGCAGCTTTGACAGGGACTATGGCTACACCTTC. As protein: CASSFDRDYGYTF.

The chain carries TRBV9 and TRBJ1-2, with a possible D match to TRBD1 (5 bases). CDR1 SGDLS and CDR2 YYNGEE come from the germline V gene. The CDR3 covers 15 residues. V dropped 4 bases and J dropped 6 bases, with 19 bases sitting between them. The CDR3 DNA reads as TGTGCCAGCAGCATGGGGGGACTCTTGACAGATGGCTACACCTTC. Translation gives CASSMGGLLTDGYTF.

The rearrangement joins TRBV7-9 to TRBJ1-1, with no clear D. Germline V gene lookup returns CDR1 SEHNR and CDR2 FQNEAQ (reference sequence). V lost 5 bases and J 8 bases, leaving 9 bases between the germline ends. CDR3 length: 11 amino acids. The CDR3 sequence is CASSLGGEAFF. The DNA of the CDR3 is TGTGCCAGCAGCCTAGGAGGAGAAGCTTTCTTT. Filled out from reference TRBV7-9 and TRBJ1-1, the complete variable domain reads DTGVSQNPRHKITKRGQNVTFRCDPISEHNRLYWYRQTLGQGPEFLTYFQNEAQLEKSRLLSDRFSAERPKGSFSTLEIQRTEQGDSAMYLCASSLGGEAFFGQGTRLTVV.

The CDR3 nucleotides read TGTGCCAGCAAGGGAGGCGGGAACACTGAAGCTTTCTTT. Its translation is CASKGGGNTEAFF. The rearrangement uses TRBV9 and TRBJ1-1; D is unclear. This CDR3 spans 13 amino acids. Germline CDR1 and CDR2: SGDLS and YYNGEE. Deletions cut 6 bases from V and 1 base from J, with 10 bases between.

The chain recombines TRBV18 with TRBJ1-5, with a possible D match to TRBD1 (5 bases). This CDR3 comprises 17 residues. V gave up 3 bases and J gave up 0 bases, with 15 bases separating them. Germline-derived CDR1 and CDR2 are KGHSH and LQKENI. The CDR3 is CASSPFGGDYSNQPQHF. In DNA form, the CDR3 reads TGTGCCAGCTCACCTTTCGGGGGGGACTATAGCAATCAGCCCCAGCATTTT. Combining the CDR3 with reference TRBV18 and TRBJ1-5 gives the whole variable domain NAGVMQNPRHLVRRRGQEARLRCSPMKGHSHVYWYRQLPEEGLKFMVYLQKENIIDESGMPKERFSAEFPKEGPSILRIQQVVRGDSAAYFCASSPFGGDYSNQPQHFGDGTRLSIL.

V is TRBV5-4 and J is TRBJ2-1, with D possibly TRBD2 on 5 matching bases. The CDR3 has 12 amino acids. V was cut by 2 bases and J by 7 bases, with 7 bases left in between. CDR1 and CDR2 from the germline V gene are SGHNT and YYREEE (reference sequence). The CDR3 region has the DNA TGTGCCAGCAGCTTCGGAGGAAATGAGCAGTTCTTC. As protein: CASSFGGNEQFF.

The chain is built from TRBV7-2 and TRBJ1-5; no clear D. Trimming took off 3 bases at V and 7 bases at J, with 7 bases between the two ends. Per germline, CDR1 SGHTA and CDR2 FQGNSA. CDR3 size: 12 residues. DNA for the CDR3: TGTGCCAGCAGCTTCTTTGCGCAGCCCCAGCATTTT. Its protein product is CASSFFAQPQHF.

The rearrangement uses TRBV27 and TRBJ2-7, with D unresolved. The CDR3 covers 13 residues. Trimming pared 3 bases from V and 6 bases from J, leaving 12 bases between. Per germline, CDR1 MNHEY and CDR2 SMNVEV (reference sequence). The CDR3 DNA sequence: TGTGCCAGCAGTTTTGGGTTCGACACCGAGCAGTACTTC. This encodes CASSFGFDTEQYF.

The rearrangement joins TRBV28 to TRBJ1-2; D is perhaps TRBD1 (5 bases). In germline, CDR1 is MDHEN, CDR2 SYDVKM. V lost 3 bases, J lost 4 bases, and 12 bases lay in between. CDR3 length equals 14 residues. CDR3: CASSFSREGYGYTF. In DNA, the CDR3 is TGTGCCAGCAGTTTTTCCAGGGAAGGCTATGGCTACACCTTC.

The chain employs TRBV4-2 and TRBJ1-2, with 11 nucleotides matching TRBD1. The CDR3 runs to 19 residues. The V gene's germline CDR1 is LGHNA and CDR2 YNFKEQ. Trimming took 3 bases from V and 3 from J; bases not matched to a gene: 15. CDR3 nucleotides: TGTGCCAGCAGCCATCTGGGGGAGGACAGGGGGCGCGTAGACTATGGCTACACCTTC. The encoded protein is CASSHLGEDRGRVDYGYTF.

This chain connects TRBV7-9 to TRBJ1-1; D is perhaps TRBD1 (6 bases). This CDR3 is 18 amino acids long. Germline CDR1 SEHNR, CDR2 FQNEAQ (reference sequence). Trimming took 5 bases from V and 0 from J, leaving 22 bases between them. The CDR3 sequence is CASSGRLRGRAMNTEAFF. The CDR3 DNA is TGTGCCAGCAGCGGCCGGCTCAGGGGAAGAGCGATGAACACTGAAGCTTTCTTT. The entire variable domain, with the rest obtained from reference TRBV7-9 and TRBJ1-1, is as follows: DTGVSQNPRHKITKRGQNVTFRCDPISEHNRLYWYRQTLGQGPEFLTYFQNEAQLEKSRLLSDRFSAERPKGSFSTLEIQRTEQGDSAMYLCASSGRLRGRAMNTEAFFGQGTRLTVV.